The 7 T cell receptor beta chains reported below all come from one sample, sequenced in a study of blood T cell repertoires in COVID-19 (dated by TCRdb to 2020 to 2021). Libraries were prepared through the immunoSEQ multiplex PCR assay. This is the immuneACCESS table as TCRdb keeps it, with only in-frame sequences that have V and J called. A part of the clones is gone; compared with another copy, unresolved V genes explain less than half, and the rest is unexplained. The sample has tens of thousands of clones on record, around 79% of them singletons. The top ten clonotypes cover roughly 3.7% of the sample. Input material: peripheral blood. The receptor set was obtained from a man aged 60-69 years with acute or convalescent COVID-19.

The chain is built from TRBV18 and TRBJ2-5, with D hard to call. V was pared by 2 bases and J by 5 bases, with 12 bases between. Germline CDR1 is KGHSH and CDR2 is LQKENI. The CDR3 runs to 14 residues. Written as DNA, the CDR3 is TGTGCCAGCTCACCATCGAGGTCCGGTGAGACCCAGTACTTC. It translates to CASSPSRSGETQYF. Drawing the rest from reference TRBV18 and TRBJ2-5, the complete variable domain is NAGVMQNPRHLVRRRGQEARLRCSPMKGHSHVYWYRQLPEEGLKFMVYLQKENIIDESGMPKERFSAEFPKEGPSILRIQQVVRGDSAAYFCASSPSRSGETQYFGPGTRLLVL.

This clone qualifies as medium-sized. J is TRBJ1-2 and V is TRBV28; D ambiguous. The V and J ends lost 8 bases and 1 base respectively, with 14 bases between them. This CDR3 is built from 14 residues. CDR1 is MDHEN, CDR2 SYDVKM, per germline. CDR3 DNA sequence: TGTGCCAGCGGTCGGGGATCCAGTAACTATGGCTACACCTTC. Amino acid sequence: CASGRGSSNYGYTF.

The chain couples TRBV28 to TRBJ1-5; D is perhaps TRBD1 (6 bases). Germline lookup yields CDR1 MDHEN and CDR2 SYDVKM. Trimming cost V 1 base and J 2 bases, with 9 bases left between them. This CDR3 is 15 amino acids long. In nucleotides, the CDR3 is TGTGCCAGCAGTTTATTAGAGGGGGGCAATCAGCCCCAGCATTTT. Protein sequence: CASSLLEGGNQPQHF.

V is TRBV19 and J is TRBJ2-5; 9 bases match TRBD2. Losses at the gene ends were 5 bases for V and 4 bases for J; bases not matched to a gene: 5. The germline V gene encodes CDR1 LNHDA and CDR2 SQIVND (reference sequence). This CDR3 comprises 14 residues. Here the CDR3 reads CASSGFSGRETQYF. The DNA of the CDR3 is TGTGCCAGTAGTGGGTTTAGCGGGAGAGAGACCCAGTACTTC.

The chain carries TRBV28 and TRBJ2-6; perhaps TRBD1 as D (6 bases). This CDR3 has 17 amino acids. Trimming took 7 bases from V and 2 from J, leaving 18 bases between them. Germline lookup yields CDR1 MDHEN and CDR2 SYDVKM. CDR3 residues: CASTSQGDRTGANVLTF. DNA for the CDR3: TGTGCCAGCACCTCACAGGGAGATCGGACTGGGGCCAACGTCCTGACTTTC. Full variable domain (outside the CDR3, taken from reference TRBV28 and TRBJ2-6): DVKVTQSSRYLVKRTGEKVFLECVQDMDHENMFWYRQDPGLGLRLIYFSYDVKMKEKGDIPEGYSVSREKKERFSLILESASTNQTSMYLCASTSQGDRTGANVLTFGAGSRLTVL.

This clone was seen only a few times. This chain joins TRBV28 and TRBJ2-7; perhaps TRBD1 as D (6 bases). Deletions cut 8 bases from V and 4 bases from J, with 15 bases between. CDR3 length: 13 residues. The germline V gene encodes CDR1 MDHEN and CDR2 SYDVKM. Here the CDR3 reads CASHRDTKYEQYF. The CDR3 region has the DNA TGTGCCAGCCACCGGGACACCAAATACGAGCAGTACTTC.

The chain is built from TRBV6-2 or TRBV6-3 and TRBJ2-5; TRBD1 matches 7 bases. CDR1 and CDR2 from the germline V gene are MNHEY and SVGEGT. The CDR3 totals 13 residues. J was trimmed by 2 bases and V by 4 bases; bases with no gene match: 1. The CDR3 region is CASSWTGQETQYF. In DNA form, the CDR3 reads TGTGCCAGCAGTTGGACAGGTCAAGAGACCCAGTACTTC.